What follows is one TCR beta chain and its context. Unique molecular identifiers tagged individual cDNA molecules. TCRdb analysed the 5' RACE reads with MiXCR anew, one entry per CDR3 protein. This sample has about 69,000 distinct CDR3 sequences, with 4.6% found just once. The sample is drawn from a study of early T cells in non-severe SARS-CoV-2 infection. Germline V gene sequence: CDR1 SEHNR, CDR2 FQNEAQ (reference sequence). This CDR3 has 14 residues. The junction had 4 bases not matched to a gene; V was cut back by 5 bases and J by 1 base. Sequencing was performed on whole blood, taken at baseline. This sequence joins TRBV7-9 and TRBJ2-5, with 7 bases that match TRBD1. This TCR was sampled from an adult who was a healthcare worker with PCR-confirmed SARS-CoV-2 infection or an uninfected control (not recorded which). The donor label of this sample is uncertain. CDR3 coding DNA: TGTGCCAGCAGCCCGGGACAGATCCAAGAGACCCAGTACTTC. This codes for CASSPGQIQETQYF.